Detailed here is one T cell receptor beta chain. Antigen specificity is unknown. It was by 5' RACE with UMI labels that the TRB cDNA libraries were prepared. For each CDR3 protein, TCRdb gives one entry from its re-call of the 5' RACE reads, without DNA. The listing records approximately 90,000 distinct CDR3 sequences. CDR1 and CDR2 (germline): MNHEY, SMNVEV (reference sequence). The CDR3 covers 14 residues. The sample is drawn from a study of CXCR3-negative and CXCR3-positive naive CD8 T cells. Whole-study findings and limits: Sequencing showed both naive subsets with comparably high diversity, and memory CD8+ cells much lower. More hydrophobic TRB CDR3s occurred in CXCR3-positive than in CXCR3-negative naive cells.

The sorter processed each CD8+ T cell subset in triplicate at over 250,000 cells apiece. The chain is built from TRBV27 and TRBJ2-4; with no DNA, the TCRdb D assignment of TRBD1 cannot be verified. Sequenced material: naive CXCR3+ CD8+ T cells from blood. As for subset: CD45RO-CCR7+CD27+CD95- naive CD8+ T cells expressing CXCR3 (TNR3+). The source of this sequence is a human donor in good health. Some clones in this sample may be carry-over from other donors' samples. The chain's CDR3 is CASSLGSPGNIQYF.